The T cell receptor beta chain under discussion was sequenced for a study of blood T cells in healthy people across ages. Study-wide results and limits: TCR beta diversity tracked closely with naive T cell percentage. Diversity was higher, and naive CD4+ cells more numerous, in long-lived donors than in aged donors.

With a J-beta primer mix and a sample-barcoded 5' primer, a second PCR ran about 7 to 12 cycles. Each single sample gave us at least 2.5 million CDR3-containing paired-end reads. TCRdb re-called the 5' RACE reads with MiXCR, one entry per CDR3 protein. The sample shows 900,000 to 950,000 distinct CDR3 sequences, approximately 32% of them seen only once. Only a few counts were recorded for this clonotype. Its antigen is as yet unknown. It may be a read error: a sequence one base away is much more abundant. These same records also appear under a second study, on T cells of mothers and their children. That report adds: Mother-child pairs who were related displayed a slightly higher overlap than unrelated pairs, a difference that was non-significant.

This TCR was sampled from a woman aged 40 to 50 in good health. Specimen: blood.

This CDR3 is CAGSLGTGEYF. DNA for the CDR3: TGTGCCGGCAGTCTTGGGACAGGAGAGTACTTC. J is TRBJ2-5 and V is TRBV28, with 8 bases identical to TRBD1. Germline values: CDR1 MDHEN, CDR2 SYDVKM. The CDR3 consists of 11 residues.